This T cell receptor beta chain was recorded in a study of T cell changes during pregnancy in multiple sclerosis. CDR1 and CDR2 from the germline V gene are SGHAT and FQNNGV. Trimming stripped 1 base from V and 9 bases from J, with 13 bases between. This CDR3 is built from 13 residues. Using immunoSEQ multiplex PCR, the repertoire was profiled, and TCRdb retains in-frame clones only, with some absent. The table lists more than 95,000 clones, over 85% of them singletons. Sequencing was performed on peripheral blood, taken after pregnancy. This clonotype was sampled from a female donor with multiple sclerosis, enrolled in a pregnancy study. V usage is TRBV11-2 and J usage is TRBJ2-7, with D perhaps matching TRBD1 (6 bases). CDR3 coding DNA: TGTGCCAGCAGCTTAGTACTAGTAGGGGGGCAGTACTTC. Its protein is CASSLVLVGGQYF.